Listed below are T cell receptor beta chains from one sample, sequenced in a study of CD8+ T cells in alopecia areata. Profiled with immunoSEQ multiplex PCR; TCRdb holds only in-frame clones, not every one. The profile shows more than 95,000 clones, around 48% of them singletons. Material for sequencing was NKG2D-low CD8+ T cells sorted from blood. The receptors shown here come from a human donor with alopecia areata. Both conserved end residues are part of each CDR3. A D gene is named only where the DNA matches it firmly. Size is stated for part of the rows, as once, few or many counts, or as a class when the clone is expanded.

TRBD2 NA TRBJ2-7 TRBV29-1 TGCAGCGTGACGGGACTAGCGGGAGCCCTTTACGAGCAGTACTTC CSVTGLAGALYEQYF
NA NA TRBJ2-3 TRBV9 TGTGCCAGCAGCGTAGAGGGCGGCCCGCAGTATTTT CASSVEGGPQYF
TRBD2 NA TRBJ2-1 TRBV5-1 TGCGCCAGCAGTCTAGCGGGGGGCCATGGCGAGCAGTTCTTC CASSLAGGHGEQFF
NA few TRBJ2-5 TRBV21-1 TGTGCCAGCAGCAAGCCGACAGGGCCTCAAGAGACCCAGTACTTC CASSKPTGPQETQYF
TRBD2 NA TRBJ2-7 TRBV5-6 TGTGCCAGCAGCTTTGGCGGGAGCGGCGAGCAGTACTTC CASSFGGSGEQYF
TRBD2 few TRBJ2-5 TRBV23-1 TGCGCCAGCAGTCAATCTCGACGGGAGGACCAAGAGACCCAGTACTTC CASSQSRREDQETQYF
TRBD1 few TRBJ2-7 TRBV18 TGTGCCAGCTCACCGCCGGACAGGCCGGACTACGAGCAGTACTTC CASSPPDRPDYEQYF
TRBD1 NA TRBJ1-6 TRBV28 TGTGCCAGCAGCTCCCGGACAGGGGATGCGTCACCCCTCCACTTT CASSSRTGDASPLHF
TRBD1 NA TRBJ2-7 TRBV9 TGTGCCAGCAGCGGTCGGGGGACAGGAAAGTACTTC CASSGRGTGKYF
NA NA TRBJ1-5 TRBV27 TGTGCCAGCAGTTACGCAGGTAGCAATCAGCCCCAGCATTTT CASSYAGSNQPQHF
NA NA TRBJ2-3 TRBV4-1 TGCGCCAGCAGCGCTCGACAGGCCGGTACAGATACGCAGTATTTT CASSARQAGTDTQYF
TRBD2 NA TRBJ2-3 TRBV6-4 TGTGCCAGCAGCGGGGGGTCGACAGATACGCAGTATTTT CASSGGSTDTQYF
NA few TRBJ2-5 TRBV7-9 TGTGCCAGCAGCTTCGGTCAAGAGACCCAGTACTTC CASSFGQETQYF
NA few TRBJ2-1 TRBV5-6 TGTGCCAGCAGCCCGGGACGGGGTGAGCAGTTCTTC CASSPGRGEQFF
NA NA TRBJ2-1 TRBV2 TGTGCCAGCAACACTGAGCAGTTCTTC CASNTEQFF
NA NA TRBJ1-2 TRBV29-1 TGCAGCGTTGAAAGGGCCGACCTCACCTATGGCTACACCTTC CSVERADLTYGYTF
NA few TRBJ2-1 TRBV14 TGTGCCAGCAGCCATGGAGGGCGCGCGCAGTTCTTC CASSHGGRAQFF
NA NA TRBJ2-3 TRBV5-1 TGCGCCAGCAGTAAATGGGGCAAGGATACGCAGTATTTT CASSKWGKDTQYF
TRBD1 few TRBJ2-7 TRBV5-1 TGCGCCAGCAGCTTGTCCCCAGTCAGGGGGTTCTACGAGCAGTACTTC CASSLSPVRGFYEQYF
NA NA TRBJ2-1 TRBV30 TGTGCCTGGAATTTAGCGTTGAATGAGCAGTTCTTC CAWNLALNEQFF
NA NA TRBJ2-5 TRBV30 TGTGCCTTACACAGGGAGGTGGGTGAGACCCAGTACTTC CALHREVGETQYF
TRBD2 few TRBJ2-1 TRBV4-2 TGTGCCAGCAGCCAATGGGTTGCGGGAGACTACAATGAGCAGTTCTTC CASSQWVAGDYNEQFF
TRBD1 NA TRBJ1-5 TRBV28 TGTGCCAGCGGGCACGGACAGGGTTATCAGCCCCAGCATTTT CASGHGQGYQPQHF
NA NA TRBJ2-2 TRBV9 TGTGCCACTCGGACCGCCACCGGGGAGCTGTTTTTT CATRTATGELFF
NA NA TRBJ1-1 TRBV5-4 TGTGCCAGCAGCTTGGGGAGTGGGAACACTGAAGCTTTCTTT CASSLGSGNTEAFF
TRBD2 few TRBJ2-7 TRBV7-9 TGTGCCATTGACGGACTAGCGGGCTCCTACGAGCAGTACTTC CAIDGLAGSYEQYF
NA NA TRBJ2-7 TRBV29-1 TGCAGCGTTGATTGGGGGAGCCCCTACGAGCAGTACTTC CSVDWGSPYEQYF
TRBD2 NA TRBJ2-1 TRBV2 TGTGCCAGCAGTGAAGTGATTGCTGGGGCGGGAGAGAATGAGCAGTTCTTC CASSEVIAGAGENEQFF
NA NA TRBJ2-4 TRBV2 TGTGCCAGCAGTGGGGAAACGGTTGCTAAGGGCATTCAGTACTTC CASSGETVAKGIQYF
NA NA TRBJ2-7 TRBV18 TGTGCCAGCTCATCCCGGGACCAACCCTACGAGCAGTACTTC CASSSRDQPYEQYF
NA NA TRBJ2-1 TRBV29-1 TGCAGCGTTGAAGTTCCGGGGCCCTACAATGAGCAGTTCTTC CSVEVPGPYNEQFF
NA NA TRBJ2-7 TRBV29-1 TGCAGCGGGGACACCGCCCAGTTTGTCCACGAGCAGTACTTC CSGDTAQFVHEQYF
TRBD2 few TRBJ2-1 TRBV7-6 TGTGCCAGCAGCTCCAGAAGCGGGGATTCCTACAATGAGCAGTTCTTC CASSSRSGDSYNEQFF
TRBD2 NA TRBJ2-2 TRBV13 TGTGCCAGCAGCTCATGGACTAGCGAAAACACCGGGGAGCTGTTTTTT CASSSWTSENTGELFF
NA NA TRBJ1-1 TRBV29-1 TGCAGCGTTGACGCAGGAAGGAACACTGAAGCTTTCTTT CSVDAGRNTEAFF
NA NA TRBJ1-2 TRBV29-1 TGCAGCGTTGAAAACAGAGCTAACTATGGCTACACCTTC CSVENRANYGYTF
TRBD2 NA TRBJ2-2 TRBV5-1 TGCGCCAGCAGCCGGACTAGCTACGGTGGGGAGCTGTTTTTT CASSRTSYGGELFF
NA NA TRBJ2-5 TRBV27 TGTGCCAGCAGTTTATCGGTCCAGAAAGAGACCCAGTACTTC CASSLSVQKETQYF
NA NA TRBJ2-7 TRBV27 TGTGCCAGCAGTTTACGGGGGTCTAGCGAGCAGTACTTC CASSLRGSSEQYF
NA NA TRBJ2-1 TRBV4-1 TGCGCCAGCAGCCAAGATCTCGGCGGGGGCGTGGATGAGCAGTTCTTC CASSQDLGGGVDEQFF
NA NA TRBJ2-7 TRBV29-1 TGCAGCGTTGCAAGTCTCGGCTACGAGCAGTACTTC CSVASLGYEQYF
TRBD2 NA TRBJ2-1 TRBV7-9 TGTGCCAGCAGCCCGGGACTAGCGGATCCAATGACCTACAATGAGCAGTTCTTC CASSPGLADPMTYNEQFF
TRBD1 NA TRBJ2-5 TRBV7-6 TGTGCCAGCAGCGTGACAGGGGGCGCAGAGACCCAGTACTTC CASSVTGGAETQYF
NA NA TRBJ2-7 TRBV29-1 TGCAGCGTTAATGCGGGGTCGTACGAGCAGTACTTC CSVNAGSYEQYF
NA NA TRBJ2-1 TRBV27 TGTGCCAGCAAGGGGCCGAATGAGCAGTTCTTC CASKGPNEQFF
NA NA TRBJ1-1 TRBV30 TGTGCCTGGAGGGGCGTGGTGAACACTGAAGCTTTCTTT CAWRGVVNTEAFF
NA NA TRBJ2-7 TRBV29-1 TGCAGCGTTTCAGGTGGGCACCTCGCCTCCCCCGAGCAGTACTTC CSVSGGHLASPEQYF
NA NA TRBJ2-1 TRBV11-2 TGTGCCAGCAGACCTACAGGGTACAATGAGCAGTTCTTC CASRPTGYNEQFF
NA few TRBJ2-7 TRBV30 TGTGCCTGGGGTCCCTACGAGCAGTACTTC CAWGPYEQYF
NA NA TRBJ1-6 TRBV29-1 TGCAGCGTTGAAAGCTGGGGGCCCGACGGTAATTCACCCCTCCACTTT CSVESWGPDGNSPLHF
NA once TRBJ2-7 TRBV4-2 TGTGCCAGCAGCCAAGAGTTACACGGATTATACGAGCAGTACTTC CASSQELHGLYEQYF